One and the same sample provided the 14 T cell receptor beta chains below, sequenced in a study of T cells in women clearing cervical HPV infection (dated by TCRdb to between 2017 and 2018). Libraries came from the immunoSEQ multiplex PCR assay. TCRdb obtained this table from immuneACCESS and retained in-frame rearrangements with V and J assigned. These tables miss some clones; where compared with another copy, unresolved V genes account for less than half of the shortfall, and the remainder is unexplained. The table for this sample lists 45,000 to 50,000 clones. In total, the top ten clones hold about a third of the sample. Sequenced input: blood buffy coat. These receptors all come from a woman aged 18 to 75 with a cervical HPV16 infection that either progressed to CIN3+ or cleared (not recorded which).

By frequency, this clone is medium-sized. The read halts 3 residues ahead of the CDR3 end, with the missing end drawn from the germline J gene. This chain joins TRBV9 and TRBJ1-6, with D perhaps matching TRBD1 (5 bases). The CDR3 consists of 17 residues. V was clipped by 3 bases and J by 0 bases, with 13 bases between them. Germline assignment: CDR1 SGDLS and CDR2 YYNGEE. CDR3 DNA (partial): TGTGCCAGCAGCGCCCCCGCAGGGAGCTCCTATAATTCACCC. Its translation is CASSAPAGSSYNSP. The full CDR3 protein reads CASSAPAGSSYNSPLHF.

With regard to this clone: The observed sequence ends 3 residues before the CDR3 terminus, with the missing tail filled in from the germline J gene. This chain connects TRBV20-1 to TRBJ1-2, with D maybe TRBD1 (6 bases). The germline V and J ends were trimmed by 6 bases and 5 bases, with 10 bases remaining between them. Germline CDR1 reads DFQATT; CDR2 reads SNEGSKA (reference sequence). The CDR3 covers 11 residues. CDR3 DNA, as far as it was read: TGCAGTGCCTTTACAGGGTATGGC. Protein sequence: CSAFTGYG. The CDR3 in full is CSAFTGYGYTF.

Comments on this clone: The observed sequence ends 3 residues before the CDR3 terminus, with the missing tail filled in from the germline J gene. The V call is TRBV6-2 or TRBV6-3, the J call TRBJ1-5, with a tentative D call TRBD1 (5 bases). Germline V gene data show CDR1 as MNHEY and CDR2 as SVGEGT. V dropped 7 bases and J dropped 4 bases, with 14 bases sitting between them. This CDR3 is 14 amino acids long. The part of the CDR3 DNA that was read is TGTGCCAGCATCTCCGGCCAGGGAAATCAGCCC. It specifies CASISGQGNQP. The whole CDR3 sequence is CASISGQGNQPQHF.

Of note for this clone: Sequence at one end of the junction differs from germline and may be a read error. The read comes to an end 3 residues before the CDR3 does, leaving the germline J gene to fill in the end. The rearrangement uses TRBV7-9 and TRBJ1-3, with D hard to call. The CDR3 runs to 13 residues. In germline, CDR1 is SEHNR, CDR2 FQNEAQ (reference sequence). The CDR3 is CASSLDLRNTIYF. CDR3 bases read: TGTGCCAGCAGCTTAGATCTGAGAAACACG.

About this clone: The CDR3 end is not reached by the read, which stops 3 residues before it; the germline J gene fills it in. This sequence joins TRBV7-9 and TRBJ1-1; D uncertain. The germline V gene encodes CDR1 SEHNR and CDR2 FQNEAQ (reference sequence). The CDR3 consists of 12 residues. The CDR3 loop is CASSLVYYGAFF. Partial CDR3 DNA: TGTGCCAGCAGCTTAGTGTACTACGGG.

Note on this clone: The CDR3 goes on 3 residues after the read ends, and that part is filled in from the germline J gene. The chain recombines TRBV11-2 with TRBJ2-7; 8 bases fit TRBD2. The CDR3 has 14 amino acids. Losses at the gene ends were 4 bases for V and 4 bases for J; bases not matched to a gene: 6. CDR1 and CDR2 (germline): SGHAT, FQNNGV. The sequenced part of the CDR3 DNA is TGTGCCAGCAGCTACTATAGCGGGAATTACGAG. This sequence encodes CASSYYSGNYE. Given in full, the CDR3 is CASSYYSGNYEQYF.

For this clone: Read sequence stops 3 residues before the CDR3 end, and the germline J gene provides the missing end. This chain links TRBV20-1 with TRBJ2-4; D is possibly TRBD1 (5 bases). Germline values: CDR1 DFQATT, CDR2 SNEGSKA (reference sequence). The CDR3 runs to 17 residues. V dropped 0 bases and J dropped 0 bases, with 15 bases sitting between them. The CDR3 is CSARDLRVPLAKNIQYF. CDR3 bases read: TGCAGTGCTAGAGACCTCAGGGTGCCCCTAGCCAAAAACATT.

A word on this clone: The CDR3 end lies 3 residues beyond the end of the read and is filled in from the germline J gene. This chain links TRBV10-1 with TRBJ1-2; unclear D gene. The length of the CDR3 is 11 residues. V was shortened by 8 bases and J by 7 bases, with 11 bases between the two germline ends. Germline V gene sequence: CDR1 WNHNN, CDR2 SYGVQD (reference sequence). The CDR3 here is CASVSGFGYTF. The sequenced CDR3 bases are TGCGCCAGCGTATCGGGGTTTGGC.

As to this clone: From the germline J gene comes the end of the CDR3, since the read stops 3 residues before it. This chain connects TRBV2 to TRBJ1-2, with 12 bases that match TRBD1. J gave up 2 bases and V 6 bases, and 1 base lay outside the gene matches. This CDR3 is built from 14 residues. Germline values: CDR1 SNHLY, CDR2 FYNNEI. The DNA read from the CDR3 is TGTGCCAGCAGGGGGACAGGGGGCAACTATGGC. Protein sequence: CASRGTGGNYG. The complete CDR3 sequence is CASRGTGGNYGYTF.

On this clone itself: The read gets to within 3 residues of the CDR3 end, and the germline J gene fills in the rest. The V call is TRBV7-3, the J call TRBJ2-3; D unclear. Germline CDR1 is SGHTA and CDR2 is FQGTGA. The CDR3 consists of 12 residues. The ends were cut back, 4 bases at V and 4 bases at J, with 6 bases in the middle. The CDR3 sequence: CASSSPPDTQYF. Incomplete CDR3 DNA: TGTGCCAGCAGCTCCCCTCCAGATACG.

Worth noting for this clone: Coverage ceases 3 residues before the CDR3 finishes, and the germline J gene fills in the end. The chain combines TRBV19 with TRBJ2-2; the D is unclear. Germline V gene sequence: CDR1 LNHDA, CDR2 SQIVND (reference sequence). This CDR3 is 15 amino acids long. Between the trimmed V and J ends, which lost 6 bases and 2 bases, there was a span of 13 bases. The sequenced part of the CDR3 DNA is TGTGCCAGTAGAGAGTTGGGCTTAAACACCGGGGAG. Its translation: CASRELGLNTGE. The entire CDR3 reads CASRELGLNTGELFF.

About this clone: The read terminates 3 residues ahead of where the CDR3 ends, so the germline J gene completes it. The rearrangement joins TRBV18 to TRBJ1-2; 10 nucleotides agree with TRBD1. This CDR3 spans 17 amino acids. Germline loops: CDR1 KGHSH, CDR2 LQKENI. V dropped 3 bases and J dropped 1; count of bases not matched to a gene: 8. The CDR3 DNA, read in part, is TGTGCCAGCTCACCCTCGGCGACAGGGGGCTTTAACTATGGC. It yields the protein CASSPSATGGFNYG. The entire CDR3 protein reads CASSPSATGGFNYGYTF.

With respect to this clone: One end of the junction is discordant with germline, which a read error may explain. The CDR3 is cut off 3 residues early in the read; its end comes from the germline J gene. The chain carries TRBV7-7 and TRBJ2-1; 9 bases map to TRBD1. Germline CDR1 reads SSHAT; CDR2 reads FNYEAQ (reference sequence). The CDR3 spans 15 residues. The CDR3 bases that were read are TGTGCTAGCAGCGTACAGGGGGCGGGGTACAATGAG. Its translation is CASSVQGAGYNE. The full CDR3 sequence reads CASSVQGAGYNEQFF.

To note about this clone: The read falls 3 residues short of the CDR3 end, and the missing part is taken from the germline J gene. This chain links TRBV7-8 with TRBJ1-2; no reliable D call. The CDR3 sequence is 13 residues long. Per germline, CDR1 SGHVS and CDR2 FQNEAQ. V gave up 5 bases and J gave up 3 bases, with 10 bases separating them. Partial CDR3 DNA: TGTGCCAGCAGCATGACATGGGACTATGGC. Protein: CASSMTWDYG. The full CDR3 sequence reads CASSMTWDYGYTF.